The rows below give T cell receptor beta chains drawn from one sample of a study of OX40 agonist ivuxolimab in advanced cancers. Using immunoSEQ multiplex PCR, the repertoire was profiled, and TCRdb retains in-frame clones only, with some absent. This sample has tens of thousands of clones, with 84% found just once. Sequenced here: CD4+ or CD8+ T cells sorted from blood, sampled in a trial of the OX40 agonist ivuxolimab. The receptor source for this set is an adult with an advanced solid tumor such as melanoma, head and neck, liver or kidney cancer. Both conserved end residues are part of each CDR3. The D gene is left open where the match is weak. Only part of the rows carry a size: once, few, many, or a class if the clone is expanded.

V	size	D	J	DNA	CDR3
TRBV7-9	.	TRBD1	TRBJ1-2	TGTGCCAGCAGGGCCACAGGGGGCGCTAGTGGCTACACCTTC	CASRATGGASGYTF
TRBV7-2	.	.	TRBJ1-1	TGTGCCAGCAGCTCCCAGAGGGTGACTGAAGCTTTCTTT	CASSSQRVTEAFF
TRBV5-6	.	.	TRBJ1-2	TGTGCCAGCAGCTTGGAACAGAACTATGGCTACACCTTC	CASSLEQNYGYTF
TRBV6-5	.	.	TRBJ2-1	TGTGCCAGCAGTTACGAGGGGGTCAGCTACAATGAGCAGTTCTTC	CASSYEGVSYNEQFF
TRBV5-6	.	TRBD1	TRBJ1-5	TGTGCCAGCAGCTTGTTGGACAGGGCCGGCAATCAGCCCCAGCATTTT	CASSLLDRAGNQPQHF
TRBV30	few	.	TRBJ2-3	TGTGCCTGGTCCTGGGGCGCAGATACGCAGTATTTT	CAWSWGADTQYF
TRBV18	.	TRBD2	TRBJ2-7	TGTGCCAGCTCACCCCTAGCGGGAGCCTCCTACGAGCAGTACTTC	CASSPLAGASYEQYF
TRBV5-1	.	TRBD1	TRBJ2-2	TGCGCCAGCAGCTTGAGTGGACAGGGAGGAACCGGGGAGCTGTTTTTT	CASSLSGQGGTGELFF
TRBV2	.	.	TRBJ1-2	TGTGCCAGCAGGGCCAATTATGGCTACACCTTC	CASRANYGYTF
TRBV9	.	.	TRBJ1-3	TGTGCCAGCAGCGTAGAGGGTGCAAAGCGAAACACCATATATTTT	CASSVEGAKRNTIYF
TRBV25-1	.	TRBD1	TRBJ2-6	TGTGCCAGCAGTGAATACCAGGGGGTCGGCTCTGGGGCCAACGTCCTGACTTTC	CASSEYQGVGSGANVLTF
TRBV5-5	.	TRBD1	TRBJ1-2	TGTGCCAGCAGCTTGGGCATTTGGGGGACAGGATTTTATGGCTACACCTTC	CASSLGIWGTGFYGYTF
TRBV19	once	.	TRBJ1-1	TGTGCCAGTAGTACTGGACAGAAGAACACTGAAGCTTTCTTT	CASSTGQKNTEAFF
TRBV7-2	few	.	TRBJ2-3	TGTGCCAGCAGCTTAGCAGGGAAGGCTACGCAGTATTTT	CASSLAGKATQYF
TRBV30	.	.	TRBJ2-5	TGTGCCTGGAGACTCACGGGCGGGGAGACCCAGTACTTC	CAWRLTGGETQYF
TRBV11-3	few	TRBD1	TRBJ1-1	TGTGCCAGCAGCCTAACCCGGGACAGGAACACTGAAGCTTTCTTT	CASSLTRDRNTEAFF
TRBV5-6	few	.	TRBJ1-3	TGTGCCAGCAGTCTACAGGGCTCTGGAAACACCATATATTTT	CASSLQGSGNTIYF
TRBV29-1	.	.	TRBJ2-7	TGCAGCGTTGATGTTGTAGGGACTTCAGACGAGCAGTACTTC	CSVDVVGTSDEQYF
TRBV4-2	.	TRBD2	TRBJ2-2	TGTGCCAGCAGCCAAGATCCCATACCGCTAGCGGGGGCACCCGGGGAGCTGTTTTTT	CASSQDPIPLAGAPGELFF
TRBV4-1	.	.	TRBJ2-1	TGCGCCAGCAGCCAGGGACTCGGAGTCTACAATGAGCAGTTCTTC	CASSQGLGVYNEQFF
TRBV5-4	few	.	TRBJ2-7	TGTGCCAGCAGCCCAACCGGGACAATGAAGGGCTACGAGCAGTACTTC	CASSPTGTMKGYEQYF
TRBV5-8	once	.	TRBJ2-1	TGTGCCAGCAGCTATGCTTGGGGCTACAATGAGCAGTTCTTC	CASSYAWGYNEQFF
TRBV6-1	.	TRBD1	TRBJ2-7	TGTGCCAGCAGCTCGGGACAGGAATACGAGCAGTACTTC	CASSSGQEYEQYF
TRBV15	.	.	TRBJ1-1	TGTGCCACCAGAGGGACGGGGAACACTGAAGCTTTCTTT	CATRGTGNTEAFF
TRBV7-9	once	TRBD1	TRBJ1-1	TGTGCCAGCAGCGCGAAGGGACAGGTTATGAACACTGAAGCTTTCTTT	CASSAKGQVMNTEAFF
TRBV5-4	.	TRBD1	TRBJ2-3	TGTGCCAGCAGCTTGGGACAGGGGGCAGATACGCAGTATTTT	CASSLGQGADTQYF
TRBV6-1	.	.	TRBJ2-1	TGTGCCAGCAGTGAAGCGGGGTGGAATGAGCAGTTCTTC	CASSEAGWNEQFF
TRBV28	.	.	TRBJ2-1	TGTGCCAGCACCTCCTTGGGAGAACCCTACAATGAGCAGTTCTTC	CASTSLGEPYNEQFF
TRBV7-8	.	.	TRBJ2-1	TGTGCCAGCAGCACACCCCGGGACACCGCCCCGGGGAATGAGCAGTTCTTC	CASSTPRDTAPGNEQFF
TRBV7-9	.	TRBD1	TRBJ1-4	TGTGCCAGCAGCTTAGGGGGAACAGGGGAACTGTTTTTT	CASSLGGTGELFF
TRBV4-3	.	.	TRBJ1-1	TGCGCCAGCAGCCAAGCGAACAGGAACACTGAAGCTTTCTTT	CASSQANRNTEAFF
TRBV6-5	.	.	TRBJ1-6	TGTGCCAGCAGTTACTCGCAGGGAGGCTCACCCCTCCACTTT	CASSYSQGGSPLHF
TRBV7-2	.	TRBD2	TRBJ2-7	TGTGCCAGCAGCATACAGGGGACTAGCAGTTCCTACGAGCAGTACTTC	CASSIQGTSSSYEQYF
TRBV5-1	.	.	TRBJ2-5	TGCGCCAGCAATGCGGGCAGTCAAGAGACCCAGTACTTC	CASNAGSQETQYF
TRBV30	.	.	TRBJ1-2	TGTGCCTGGAGTGTAAGCAGAAACTATGGCTACACCTTC	CAWSVSRNYGYTF
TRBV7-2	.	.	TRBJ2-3	TGTGCCAGCAGCTTAGCAAGTACGGAAGGCACAGATACGCAGTATTTT	CASSLASTEGTDTQYF
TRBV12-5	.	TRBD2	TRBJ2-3	TGTGCTAGTGGTTCCGGGACTAGCGGGAGAACAGATACGCAGTATTTT	CASGSGTSGRTDTQYF
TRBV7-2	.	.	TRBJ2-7	TGTGCCAGCAGATTGGGACATTCAGGGTACTTC	CASRLGHSGYF
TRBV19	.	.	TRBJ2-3	TGTGCCAGTAGTGTGGATTCTGGAGATACGCAGTATTTT	CASSVDSGDTQYF
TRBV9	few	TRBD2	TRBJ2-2	TGTGCCAGCAGCCCCCGGACTAGCGGGTCCAACACCGGGGAGCTGTTTTTT	CASSPRTSGSNTGELFF
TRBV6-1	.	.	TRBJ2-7	TGTGCCAGCAGTGACCCATACGAGCAGTACTTC	CASSDPYEQYF
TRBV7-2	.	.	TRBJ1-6	TGTGCCAGCAGGCTCGACTCTTACTCATATTCACCCCTCCACTTT	CASRLDSYSYSPLHF
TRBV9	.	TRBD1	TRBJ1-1	TGTGCCAGCAGCTCTAGAAGGACAGGGATGTACACTGAAGCTTTCTTT	CASSSRRTGMYTEAFF
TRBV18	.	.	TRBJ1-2	TGTGCCAGCTCACCGTCACGGAGTCAGAACTATGGCTACACCTTC	CASSPSRSQNYGYTF
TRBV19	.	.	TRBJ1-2	TGTGCCAGTAGTATAGATGCCTATGGCTACACCTTC	CASSIDAYGYTF
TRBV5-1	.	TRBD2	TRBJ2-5	TGCGCCAGCAGCCCAGGACTAGCGGGAGCCCAAGAGACCCAGTACTTC	CASSPGLAGAQETQYF
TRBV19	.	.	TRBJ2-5	TGTGCCAGCAGCTTTGCCGGCCAAGAGACCCAGTACTTC	CASSFAGQETQYF
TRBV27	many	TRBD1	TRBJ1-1	TGTGCCAGCAGGACAGGGATAGAGACTGAAGCTTTCTTT	CASRTGIETEAFF
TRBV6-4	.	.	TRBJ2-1	TGTGCCAGCAGCTTGCTTAATTACGGGGAGCAGTTCTTC	CASSLLNYGEQFF
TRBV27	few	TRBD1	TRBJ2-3	TGTGCCAGCAGTGCCGGACAGGCGAGCACAGATACGCAGTATTTT	CASSAGQASTDTQYF